Following are 5 T cell receptor beta chains from one sample sequenced in a study of identical twins. TCRdb analysed the 5' RACE reads with MiXCR anew, one entry per CDR3 protein. Of roughly 250,000 distinct CDR3 sequences listed, approximately 7.9% were seen once; the top ten hold around 5%. This same sample was also taken into another study, of yellow fever vaccine responses in identical twins.

Specimen: CD8+ T cells sorted from blood. These receptors originate from a woman under 30 in good health.

The gene calls are TRBV27 and TRBJ2-1, with 8 positions matching TRBD2. The CDR3 loop spans 17 amino acids. With V trimmed by 5 bases and J by 4 bases, 13 bases remained unmatched. CDR1 MNHEY and CDR2 SMNVEV come from the germline V gene (reference sequence). The CDR3 region is CASSSGPGLGSYNEQFF. In DNA, the CDR3 is TGTGCCAGCAGTAGCGGACCGGGACTAGGGTCGTACAATGAGCAGTTCTTC.

This chain connects TRBV7-8 to TRBJ2-5, with TRBD2 as a possible D gene (6 bases). This CDR3 has 17 residues. Germline lookup yields CDR1 SGHVS and CDR2 FQNEAQ. V dropped 6 bases and J dropped 2 bases, with 22 bases sitting between them. CDR3 in DNA: TGTGCCAGCAGGTGGGGCGGGGCGGGGAGATTACAAGAGACCCAGTACTTC. Translation: CASRWGGAGRLQETQYF.

CDR3 nucleotide sequence: TGTGCCAGCAGTCCCAACACCCGACAGGTTCAAGAGACCCAGTACTTC. This encodes CASSPNTRQVQETQYF. The chain recombines TRBV12-3 or TRBV12-4 with TRBJ2-5; D is possibly TRBD1 (6 bases). This CDR3 comprises 16 residues. Trimming left V 5 bases short and J 2 bases short, with 18 bases between.

This clonotype was seen at least ten times. The rearrangement links TRBV28 to TRBJ2-3; a weak D match, TRBD2 (6 bases). The length of the CDR3 is 13 residues. Trimming took off 5 bases at V and 3 bases at J, with 9 bases between the two ends. CDR1 is MDHEN and CDR2 is SYDVKM in the germline V gene. CDR3 sequence (DNA): TGTGCCAGCAGTCCCCGGGAGACAGATACGCAGTATTTT. This translates into CASSPRETDTQYF.

The sample holds a few counts of this clonotype. V and J are TRBV27 and TRBJ1-2; maybe TRBD1 (6 bases). This CDR3 contains 17 residues. Germline CDR1 reads MNHEY; CDR2 reads SMNVEV (reference sequence). V lost 3 bases and J 4 bases, leaving 21 bases between the germline ends. The CDR3 spells CASSFGIGTTRGYGYTF. CDR3 sequence (DNA): TGTGCCAGCAGTTTTGGAATTGGGACAACCAGGGGCTATGGCTACACCTTC.